The entry that follows covers one T cell receptor beta chain sequence. The data were obtained in a study of blood T cell repertoires in COVID-19. Original methodology: Reference gene primer amplification in the assay estimated nucleated cell counts. TCRdb's table, derived via immunoSEQ multiplex PCR, lists solely in-frame clones and lacks some. The V and J calls and clone size are taken from that table; D and trimming were inferred from the DNA. The sample yields hundreds of thousands of clones, about 86% seen once. Germline assignment: CDR1 KGHDR and CDR2 SFDVKD. The CDR3 totals 17 residues. The ends lost 2 bases at V and 2 bases at J; junction bases unmatched: 8.

This sequence was found in a man older than 75 with acute or convalescent COVID-19. The specimen was peripheral blood. V usage is TRBV24-1 and J usage is TRBJ1-1; 9 bases fit TRBD1. CDR3 DNA sequence: TGTGCCACCAGTGATTCACCGGGACAGGGCGCTAACACTGAAGCTTTCTTT. This translates into CATSDSPGQGANTEAFF.